This TCR beta chain stems from a study of human CD8 memory T cell subsets. UMI-labeled 5' RACE was the method by which TCR beta libraries were made. For each CDR3 protein, TCRdb gives one entry from its re-call of the 5' RACE reads, without DNA. The table counts under 9,500 distinct CDR3 sequences; about 22% lies in the top ten. Germline V gives CDR1 MNHEY, CDR2 SVGAGI. CDR3 length equals 14 residues. CD8+ T cells were isolated by negative magnetic selection. The source of this sequence is a human donor in good health. J is TRBJ1-1 and V is TRBV6-5. Sequenced sample: CD8+ T cells from PBMCs. CDR3 residues: CASSLEMMNTEAFF.